These 11 T cell receptor beta chains share one sample of origin, sequenced in a study of T-cell reconstitution after alpha-beta-depleted transplantation in children. Construction of the TCRbeta library involved unique molecular identifiers. TCRdb re-called the PCR reads with MiXCR, one entry per CDR3 protein. The table shows hundreds of thousands of distinct CDR3 sequences, with roughly 8.2% occurring only once. Here the sequenced sample was PBMCs, mostly from graft donor cells, taken 180 days after TCRalphabeta/CD19-depleted stem cell transplant. Every receptor here comes from a male patient between 10 and 17 years old who had a stem cell transplant for acute lymphoblastic leukemia, so the T cells may come from the graft donor.

The sample holds many counts of this clonotype. This rearrangement joins TRBV11-2 to TRBJ2-1; D is perhaps TRBD2 (5 bases). CDR3 length: 15 residues. Germline-derived CDR1 and CDR2 are SGHAT and FQNNGV. Trimming took off 3 bases at V and 7 bases at J, with 16 bases between the two ends. The DNA of the CDR3 is TGTGCCAGCAGCTTCGGCGCCTCGGACTTAAATGAGCAGTTCTTC. Its protein is CASSFGASDLNEQFF.

This clonotype has at least ten counts. CDR3 amino acids: CSASRLAGGTDTQYF. CDR3 nucleotide sequence: TGCAGTGCTTCCCGACTAGCGGGAGGCACAGATACGCAGTATTTT. The genes are TRBV20-1 and TRBJ2-3; 12 nucleotides line up with TRBD2. V was pared by 5 bases and J by 1 base, with 4 bases of the junction left unmatched. Germline V gene sequence: CDR1 DFQATT, CDR2 SNEGSKA (reference sequence). The CDR3 loop spans 15 amino acids.

This clonotype has more than one count but fewer than ten. The chain has TRBV5-4 and TRBJ2-5, with a weak D call TRBD2 (7 bases). The CDR3 covers 15 residues. Deletions cut 3 bases from V and 5 bases from J, with 17 bases between. Germline-derived CDR1 and CDR2 are SGHNT and YYREEE (reference sequence). For the CDR3, the DNA is TGTGCCAGCAGCTATCCGGGGGGCCGGCGGGAGACCCAGTACTTC. Amino acid sequence: CASSYPGGRRETQYF.

This clonotype was counted ten times or more. The CDR3 is CASSRLGSGYEQFF. The DNA of the CDR3 is TGTGCCAGCAGCAGACTGGGTAGTGGCTACGAGCAGTTCTTC. This chain joins TRBV11-2 and TRBJ2-1; no definite D call. The CDR3 covers 14 residues. Germline CDR1 is SGHAT and CDR2 is FQNNGV. V was pared by 5 bases and J by 10 bases, with 18 bases between.

This clonotype was recorded at least ten times. The chain recombines TRBV5-1 with TRBJ2-7; D might be TRBD1 or TRBD2, each matching 5 bases. Germline CDR1 reads SGHRS; CDR2 reads YFSETQ. V was clipped by 4 bases and J by 2 bases, with 16 bases between them. This CDR3 has 15 amino acids. In nucleotides, the CDR3 is TGCGCCAGCAGCCCCGGGACGGACTTACCCTACGAGCAGTACTTC. It yields the protein CASSPGTDLPYEQYF.

The sample holds many counts of this clonotype. V and J are TRBV29-1 and TRBJ2-1; 9 nucleotides align to TRBD2. The CDR3 extends over 14 amino acids. The germline V gene has CDR1 SQVTM and CDR2 ANQGSEA. The ends lost 1 base at V and 8 bases at J; junction bases unmatched: 6. The CDR3 sequence: CSVEGLAGRHEQFF. CDR3 DNA sequence: TGCAGCGTTGAAGGGCTAGCGGGAAGGCATGAGCAGTTCTTC.

Comment on this clonotype: This may stem from a read error, because a much larger clone lies one nucleotide away. CDR3 bases: TGTGCCAGCAGCCAAGAAGAGCCAGGGACATGGGAAGCTTTCTTT. Its protein is CASSQEEPGTWEAFF. The chain couples TRBV4-2 to TRBJ1-1; D might be TRBD1 (6 bases). With 0 bases removed from V and 8 bases from J, the gap between germline ends came to 16 bases. The CDR3 contains 15 residues. The germline gives CDR1 LGHNA, CDR2 YNFKEQ.

The sample holds many counts of this clonotype. The chain employs TRBV20-1 and TRBJ1-6; the match to TRBD1 covers 8 bases. CDR1 and CDR2 (germline): DFQATT, SNEGSKA (reference sequence). This CDR3 has 16 residues. The junction had 11 bases not matched to a gene; V was cut back by 0 bases and J by 10 bases. DNA for the CDR3: TGCAGTGCTAGAGACCGGATAAGGACAGGGATCTCACCCCTCCACTTT. The encoded protein is CSARDRIRTGISPLHF.

This clonotype has at least ten counts. The chain links TRBV7-9 to TRBJ2-7, with unresolved D. The CDR3 loop spans 16 amino acids. Germline V gene lookup returns CDR1 SEHNR and CDR2 FQNEAQ (reference sequence). With 3 bases removed from V and 6 bases from J, the gap between germline ends came to 21 bases. CDR3 region: CASSFPVKGRHAEQYF. CDR3 DNA: TGTGCCAGCAGCTTCCCGGTTAAGGGAAGGCACGCCGAGCAGTACTTC.

This clonotype came up many times. The rearrangement joins TRBV7-3 to TRBJ2-1; D remains unclear. This CDR3 region has 13 residues. Between the trimmed V and J ends, which lost 2 bases and 9 bases, there was a span of 11 bases. Germline CDR1 reads SGHTA; CDR2 reads FQGTGA. For the CDR3, the DNA is TGTGCCAGCAGCTTATCCCTAGATTCTGAGCAGTTCTTC. Its translation is CASSLSLDSEQFF.

This clonotype was observed at least ten times. This chain connects TRBV19 to TRBJ1-1, with 7 bases aligning to TRBD1. J gave up 1 base and V 3 bases, and 14 bases lay outside the gene matches. The germline V gene encodes CDR1 LNHDA and CDR2 SQIVND (reference sequence). This CDR3 is built from 18 residues. The CDR3 protein is CASSIGYTGERANTEAFF. CDR3 DNA: TGTGCCAGTAGTATCGGGTATACAGGGGAAAGGGCGAACACTGAAGCTTTCTTT.